This T cell receptor beta chain was profiled in a study of shared T cell receptors in the human thymus. The CDR3 is 17 residues long. Germline CDR1 and CDR2: SGDLS and YYNGEE. V trimming: 3 bases; J trimming: 5 bases; junction bases outside the gene matches: 7. Sequenced by immunoSEQ multiplex PCR; TCRdb stores in-frame clones only, minus some. The sample yields approximately 760,000 clones, 80% to 90% seen once. The sample was also linked to a second study, of human thymus T cells. That paper notes: Resections obtained during corrective heart surgery supplied the thymus tissue. The authors found apparently biased V and J gene usage in thymic and blood repertoires.

Sequencing was done on a sample of thymocytes. The source of this sequence is a girl under two years old with a congenital heart defect. The chain links TRBV9 to TRBJ2-2; 13 bases match TRBD2. The CDR3 nucleotides are TGTGCCAGCAGCGGAGGGTCGGGACTAGCGGGAACCGGGGAGCTGTTTTTT. Translating gives CASSGGSGLAGTGELFF.